The clone carrying this T cell receptor (beta chain) was observed a few times. Time point indicated: after trial treatment. Treatment reported: LDRT plus nivolumab, ipilimumab, low-dose cyclophosphamide and aspirin (RACIN trial). Low-dose radiotherapy and low-dose cyclophosphamide, together with aspirin, ipilimumab and nivolumab, were given to donors. Germline V gene data show CDR1 as SGHRS and CDR2 as YFSETQ. This CDR3 is built from 14 residues. V shed 0 bases and J shed 3 bases, with 9 bases lying between them. Alpha and beta chains were covered, as first-strand cDNA relied on TRAV- and TRBV-specific primers. PCR amplification of the TCRs was performed with Phusion for 20 to 25 PCR cycles, and it relied on a constant-region primer together with a V-primer adapter. Via MiXCR, TCRdb re-called the reads, giving one row per CDR3 protein. The sample has 100,000 or so distinct CDR3 sequences, around 21% seen once.

The data derive from a study of low-dose radiotherapy and immunotherapy resistance in tumors. Study information: The schedule for Cohort 2 used 1 Gy per fraction every two weeks, which added up to 13 Gy over 26 weeks. Aspirin 300 mg was given orally each day for four cycles from cycle 1 day 1.

V and J are TRBV5-1 and TRBJ2-5; D is undetermined. The TCR comes from a male donor with prostate cancer. Sample: PBMCs, taken after low-dose radiotherapy plus immunotherapy. The CDR3 spells CASSLATGEETQYF. CDR3 nucleotide sequence: TGCGCCAGCAGCTTGGCGACTGGGGAAGAGACCCAGTACTTC.